A single sample is the source of the 15 T cell receptor beta chains below, sequenced in a study of T cell clonotyping in hematopoietic cell transplantation. As for time point: recipient sample about 28 days before transplant, after cytoreduction. Using immunoSEQ multiplex PCR, the repertoire was profiled, and TCRdb retains in-frame clones only, with some absent. Seen here are about 69,000 clones, around 96% observed once, and the top ten hold roughly 1.8%. The sample here was peripheral blood mononuclear cells, taken before stem cell transplant. The receptors were sampled from a woman between 45 and 65 years old with acute myeloid leukemia. Some clones in this sample may be carry-over from other donors' samples.

The chain carries TRBV5-1 and TRBJ1-1, with D possibly matching TRBD1 (6 bases). Deletions cut 0 bases from V and 10 bases from J, with 19 bases between. This CDR3 has 15 amino acids. Germline assignment: CDR1 SGHRS and CDR2 YFSETQ. The CDR3 DNA follows: TGCGCCAGCAGCTTGGAGGCAGGGGACCGCCTGGGAGCTTTCTTT. Translation gives CASSLEAGDRLGAFF.

The CDR3 is CASSLTGTGANVLTF. The CDR3 bases are TGTGCCAGCAGTTTGACAGGGACTGGGGCCAACGTCCTGACTTTC. The chain uses TRBV28 and TRBJ2-6; 7 nucleotides align to TRBD1. The ends lost 3 bases at V and 2 bases at J; junction bases unmatched: 1. This CDR3 has 15 residues. Looked up from germline, CDR1 is MDHEN and CDR2 is SYDVKM.

The gene calls are TRBV6-5 and TRBJ2-5, with D possibly matching TRBD2 (6 bases). This CDR3 has 14 amino acids. The V and J ends lost 2 bases and 5 bases respectively, with 12 bases between them. Germline CDR1 and CDR2: MNHEY and SVGAGI. The CDR3 DNA is TGTGCCAGCAGTTACCAGGAGGGATTGGAGACCCAGTACTTC. Residues: CASSYQEGLETQYF.

This chain uses TRBV2 with TRBJ2-7; D may correspond to TRBD1 or TRBD2 (5 bases each). Germline lookup yields CDR1 SNHLY and CDR2 FYNNEI. Trimming stripped 2 bases from V and 5 bases from J, with 7 bases between. The CDR3 extends over 12 amino acids. The CDR3 here is CASSELGDEQYF. The CDR3 DNA reads TGTGCCAGCAGTGAATTGGGGGACGAGCAGTACTTC.

The V gene is TRBV7-2, the J gene TRBJ2-7; 10 bases align to TRBD2. J gave up 3 bases and V 5 bases, and 7 bases lay outside the gene matches. The germline V gene has CDR1 SGHTA and CDR2 FQGNSA. This CDR3 is built from 15 residues. The CDR3 reads CASSRILAGSYEQYF. The CDR3 DNA reads as TGTGCCAGCAGCCGAATACTAGCGGGGAGCTACGAGCAGTACTTC.

CDR3: CASSLRGGANTGELFF. As DNA, the CDR3 is TGTGCCAGCAGCTTAAGGGGGGGAGCGAACACCGGGGAGCTGTTTTTT. V is TRBV7-2 and J is TRBJ2-2, with D possibly matching TRBD2 (7 bases). Trimming took 2 bases from V and 0 from J, leaving 10 bases between them. Germline values: CDR1 SGHTA, CDR2 FQGNSA. This CDR3 has 16 amino acids.

The chain joins TRBV28 to TRBJ1-1, with D maybe TRBD1 (5 bases). Trimming took off 10 bases at V and 2 bases at J, with 20 bases between the two ends. This CDR3 spans 15 amino acids. From germline, CDR1 is MDHEN and CDR2 SYDVKM. CDR3 nucleotides: TGTGCCATTGCAAGGGGCCGGCCTTCTAACACTGAAGCTTTCTTT. It yields the protein CAIARGRPSNTEAFF. The variable domain in full, completed from reference TRBV28 and TRBJ1-1, reads DVKVTQSSRYLVKRTGEKVFLECVQDMDHENMFWYRQDPGLGLRLIYFSYDVKMKEKGDIPEGYSVSREKKERFSLILESASTNQTSMYLCAIARGRPSNTEAFFGQGTRLTVV.

The chain combines TRBV7-9 with TRBJ1-1; TRBD1 is a possible D gene (6 bases). Germline CDR1 SEHNR, CDR2 FQNEAQ (reference sequence). The CDR3 extends over 13 amino acids. Trimming took off 5 bases at V and 1 base at J, with 8 bases between the two ends. CDR3 protein: CASSRQENTEAFF. CDR3 nucleotide sequence: TGTGCCAGCAGCCGACAGGAGAACACTGAAGCTTTCTTT.

The genes are TRBV19 and TRBJ2-7, with TRBD1 identical over 7 bases. CDR3 length equals 13 residues. Unmatched junction bases numbered 7, after V lost 5 bases and J lost 6 bases. CDR1 is LNHDA, CDR2 SQIVND, per germline (reference sequence). The CDR3 loop reads CASSPRDSGEQYF. CDR3 bases: TGTGCCAGTAGTCCCCGGGACAGTGGCGAGCAGTACTTC.

This chain uses TRBV7-8 with TRBJ1-5; 7 nucleotides match TRBD1. V trimming: 7 bases; J trimming: 3 bases; junction bases outside the gene matches: 6. CDR3 size: 14 residues. CDR1 and CDR2 from the germline V gene are SGHVS and FQNEAQ. This chain's CDR3 is CASTTDRDNQPQHF. The DNA for the CDR3 is TGTGCCAGCACCACAGACAGGGACAATCAGCCCCAGCATTTT.

The V and J genes are TRBV7-3 and TRBJ2-3; possibly TRBD2 for D (7 bases). Germline loops: CDR1 SGHTA, CDR2 FQGTGA. The CDR3 consists of 17 residues. V lost 5 bases and J lost 2, with 20 bases in between. The CDR3 loop is CASSQSLHAGATDTQYF. CDR3 sequence (DNA): TGTGCCAGCAGCCAGTCCCTTCACGCGGGGGCCACAGATACGCAGTATTTT.

This clone was found once. The genes are TRBV5-1 and TRBJ2-4; 11 bases match TRBD1. V dropped 4 bases and J dropped 7; count of bases not matched to a gene: 7. There are 15 residues in the CDR3. Germline values: CDR1 SGHRS, CDR2 YFSETQ. The CDR3 here is CASSLTGTGGNIQYF. The CDR3 DNA follows: TGCGCCAGCAGCCTGACCGGGACAGGGGGTAACATTCAGTACTTC.

V is TRBV9 and J is TRBJ2-3; TRBD2 is a possible D gene (6 bases). CDR1 is SGDLS, CDR2 YYNGEE, per germline. V was trimmed by 0 bases and J by 6 bases, leaving 20 bases between them. The CDR3 has 17 amino acids. The CDR3 sequence: CASSVAEGRRSGDTQYF. The CDR3, as DNA: TGTGCCAGCAGCGTAGCGGAGGGACGGCGATCGGGGGATACGCAGTATTTT.

This sequence joins TRBV7-6 and TRBJ2-2, with a possible D match to TRBD1 (6 bases). The CDR3 extends over 14 amino acids. Germline V gives CDR1 SGHVS, CDR2 FNYEAQ. Trimming left V 6 bases short and J 4 bases short, with 12 bases between. The CDR3 protein is CASRSGQLTGELFF. In DNA form, the CDR3 reads TGTGCCAGCAGATCAGGACAGCTCACCGGGGAGCTGTTTTTT.

V is TRBV10-3 and J is TRBJ1-1; 8 bases fit TRBD1. Germline-derived CDR1 and CDR2 are ENHRY and SYGVKD. The CDR3 has 13 residues. The V gene end was trimmed by 10 bases and the J gene end by 1 base; junction bases not matched to a gene: 5. The CDR3 loop is CATLRGQNTEAFF. The CDR3 DNA follows: TGTGCCACCCTCAGGGGGCAGAACACTGAAGCTTTCTTT.